The present T cell receptor (beta chain) was sequenced within a study of vaccination effects on CD4 cells after COVID-19. Study-wide results and caveats: The vaccine-induced clones of healthy vaccinees included only 1 of 255 that cross-reacted with common cold coronaviruses. Marked clonal contraction of both clone types appeared late after vaccination.

Remarks on this clone: Its antigen is unknown.

Looked up from germline, CDR1 is SGHRS and CDR2 is YFSETQ. CDR3 size: 13 residues. Trimming left V 2 bases short and J 4 bases short, with 8 bases between. Clones were sequenced by immunoSEQ multiplex PCR, and TCRdb holds only the in-frame ones, with some missing. This table holds tens of thousands of clones, around 70% found once. Antigen-specific CD4+ T cell clonotypes were called by their expansion after viral peptide-pool culture in ViraFEST. Researchers isolated CD4+ T cells once about 11 days of culture had elapsed. None of these healthy vaccinees had been infected with SARS-CoV-2 before vaccination. Researchers reported culturing a few million PBMC in each well, adding about 9.5 IU/ml IL-2 and around 9.1 ug/ml peptides. Both day 3 and day 7 saw half the medium replaced with IL-2 medium.

The origin of this receptor is a human donor who received a COVID-19 vaccine. This chain connects TRBV5-1 to TRBJ2-3; D might be TRBD1 (5 bases). The material sequenced was CD4+ T cells from PBMCs cultured with SARS-CoV-2 spike peptides, taken before COVID-19 vaccination. In nucleotides, the CDR3 is TGCGCCAGCAGCTTCAGGGTTTCAGATACGCAGTATTTT. Amino acids: CASSFRVSDTQYF. The full variable domain, in which reference TRBV5-1 and TRBJ2-3 provide the parts outside the CDR3, is KAGVTQTPRYLIKTRGQQVTLSCSPISGHRSVSWYQQTPGQGLQFLFEYFSETQRNKGNFPGRFSGRQFSNSRSEMNVSTLELGDSALYLCASSFRVSDTQYFGPGTRLTVL.